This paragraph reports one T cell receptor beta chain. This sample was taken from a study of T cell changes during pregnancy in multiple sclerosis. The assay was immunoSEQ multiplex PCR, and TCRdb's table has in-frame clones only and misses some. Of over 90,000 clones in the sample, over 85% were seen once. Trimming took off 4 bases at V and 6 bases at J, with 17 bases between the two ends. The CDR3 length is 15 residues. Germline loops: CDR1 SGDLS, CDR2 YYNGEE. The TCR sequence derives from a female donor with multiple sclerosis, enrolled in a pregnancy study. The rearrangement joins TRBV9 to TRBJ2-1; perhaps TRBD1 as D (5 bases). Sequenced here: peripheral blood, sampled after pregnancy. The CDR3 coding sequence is TGTGCCAGCAGCCCCCACCCGTTAAGGGGCAATGAGCAGTTCTTC. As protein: CASSPHPLRGNEQFF.